The clone carrying this T cell receptor (beta chain) turned up a few times. Its specificity is not known. This sample was taken from a study of T cell repertoires in cytomegalovirus infection. Study-wide background: Signatures in public TCR beta sequences pointed to both CMV infection and matching HLA type. Study-wide results and limits: What dominated the ex vivo response were HLA-C-restricted CMV-specific TCR beta clonotypes.

Via MiXCR, TCRdb re-called the reads, giving one row per CDR3 protein. The sample has approximately 470,000 distinct CDR3 sequences; about 42% are singletons. The ends were cut back, 8 bases at V and 4 bases at J, with 12 bases in the middle. This CDR3 is built from 13 residues. Germline V gives CDR1 SGHTA, CDR2 FQGNSA. The chain recombines TRBV7-2 with TRBJ2-1; D may be TRBD2 (5 bases). Here the sequenced sample was cultured PBMCs, taken from culture after CMV antigen stimulation. This TCR derives from a human donor in good health (CMV status not recorded). Some clones in this sample may be carry-over from other donors' samples. CDR3 nucleotide sequence: TGTGCCAGCCGTCAAGAGGGATACAATGAGCAGTTCTTC. This translates into CASRQEGYNEQFF.